This T cell receptor (beta chain) was documented in a study of T cell responses to AZD1222 COVID-19 vaccine. The protocol was immunoSEQ multiplex PCR, while the TCRdb copy is restricted to in-frame clones and leaves out a portion. Here the sample table reports about 140,000 clones. A remark on this clone: The antigen remains undetermined.

Regarding the study as a whole: Without day 14 samples, only post-peak T cell repertoires were studied. The study found vaccine-associated CD4 TCRs spanning spike, dominant at 160-218 and 743-854. Donors were mostly white British, more females; clonal diversity possibly underestimated. Seropositive at baseline were only a handful of AZD1222 recipients.

The CDR3 sequence is 12 residues long. The clonotype was recovered from an adult in good health. This rearrangement joins TRBV21-1 to TRBJ1-6; the table calls TRBD1, which could not be checked here. TRBV21-1 is an annotated pseudogene. Sequenced: peripheral blood. The CDR3 DNA reads TGTGCCAGCAGCTTCTACAGGGAAACCCTCCACTTT. Amino acid sequence: CASSFYRETLHF.